This is a list of T cell receptor beta chains from one sample in a study of blood T cells in healthy people across ages. MiXCR, applied by TCRdb to the 5' RACE reads, yields one record per CDR3 protein. In the table there are hundreds of thousands of distinct CDR3 sequences, about 34% of which are singletons. The sample comprised blood. Source of these receptors: a woman at least 80 years old in good health. The CDR3 runs from the conserved cysteine through the conserved F or W. D genes are given only for firm matches.

j_call,v_call,cdr3_length,d_call,cdr3_aa
TRBJ1-5,TRBV4-1,15,-,CASSPWQGGDQPQHF
TRBJ2-1,TRBV11-2,17,TRBD2,CASSLFGVAGVVNEQFF
TRBJ1-2,TRBV20-1,15,TRBD1,CSARAKGQGGYGYTF
TRBJ2-1,TRBV7-2,15,-,CAGSPDSGLSNEQFF
TRBJ2-1,TRBV6-1,15,TRBD2,CASSGIAGLNNEQFF
TRBJ1-1,TRBV12-3/TRBV12-4,13,-,CASSLLTETEAFF
TRBJ1-2,TRBV20-1,13,TRBD1,CSARLGTGGGYTF
TRBJ1-6,TRBV6-6,17,-,CASSQLGNQFNSSPLHF
TRBJ1-2,TRBV24-1,12,-,CATSDGSHGYTF
TRBJ2-6,TRBV24-1,15,-,CATSDSGAGANVLTF
TRBJ2-1,TRBV28,19,TRBD2,CASSPSLGLAGGRNNEQFF
-,TRBV29-1,12,-,CSARGSGYEQYF
TRBJ1-2,TRBV28,14,-,CASSLDPVNYGYTF
TRBJ2-6,TRBV15,16,-,CATHESGFTGANVLTF
TRBJ2-5,TRBV13,14,-,CASSLGPVAETQYF
TRBJ2-1,TRBV7-3,16,-,CASSFLIGQGYNEQFF
TRBJ2-1,TRBV20-1,16,TRBD2,CSAGRRSGGAYNEQFF
TRBJ1-1,TRBV5-1,14,-,CASSSGPMNTEAFF
TRBJ1-2,TRBV11-2,14,TRBD1,CASSSGTGGFGYPF
TRBJ2-7,TRBV12-3/TRBV12-4,14,TRBD2,CASTLGGGNYEQYF
TRBJ1-6,TRBV30,12,-,CAWNRVGSPLHF
TRBJ1-1,TRBV2,15,-,CASSRDEGGDTEAFF
TRBJ2-3,TRBV7-2,16,-,CASSLMGRGGTDTQYF
TRBJ2-1,TRBV27,14,-,CASSLWGVGNEQFF
TRBJ2-7,TRBV10-3,15,TRBD1,CAISEPGTGGHEQYF
TRBJ1-2,TRBV20-1,12,-,CSARDPPYGYTF
TRBJ1-2,TRBV4-2,15,-,CASSQGARVDYGYTF
TRBJ2-7,TRBV19,16,TRBD1,CASSTPSGTGFHEQYF
TRBJ2-5,TRBV6-5,17,TRBD2,CATQLRFSSGGTETQYF
TRBJ2-5,TRBV20-1,14,TRBD1,CSAPDRVVQETQYF
TRBJ2-5,TRBV5-1,14,-,CASSLVSAEETQYF
TRBJ2-7,TRBV5-6,13,-,CASSPHGLYEQYF
TRBJ2-1,TRBV7-2,15,-,CASSFLGGSYNEQFF
-,TRBV5-1,15,TRBD2,CASSLAGTSSDEQYF
TRBJ2-3,TRBV7-9,15,-,CASSQLGGAEDTQYF
TRBJ1-4,TRBV7-2,14,-,CAGSQLAGTEKLFF
TRBJ2-7,TRBV6-5,15,TRBD1,CASRRSGQGGYEQYF
TRBJ1-3,TRBV7-2,14,-,CASSSAGRRNTIYF
TRBJ2-7,TRBV5-1,12,-,CASSLVPYEQYF
TRBJ2-5,TRBV3-1,16,-,CASSQGTRGTRETQYF
TRBJ2-3,TRBV7-7,15,-,CASSLEGSSTDTQYF
TRBJ1-5,TRBV2,16,-,CASSEGTRGSNQPQHF
TRBJ2-1,TRBV7-3,14,-,CASSPTGGVDEQFF
TRBJ2-2,TRBV4-1,16,TRBD2,CASSRLAGGVTGELFF
TRBJ2-5,TRBV5-1,15,TRBD2,CASMPFSGGQETQYF
TRBJ2-3,TRBV20-1,13,-,CSAGLTRTDTQYF
TRBJ1-2,TRBV29-1,13,-,CSVDGGRVYGYTF
TRBJ1-5,TRBV5-1,15,-,CAGSLGGNSNQPQHF
TRBJ1-1,TRBV10-3,12,-,CATTTAGSEAFF
TRBJ2-3,TRBV6-1,14,-,CAGSDNWGADTQYF
TRBJ1-1,TRBV20-1,15,TRBD1,CSAGRTGAANTEAFF
TRBJ1-1,TRBV6-6,17,-,CASTKRGFRSMNTEAFF